This T cell receptor beta chain comes out of a study of cytomegalovirus exposure and HLA in healthy donors. Primers included in the PCR were 60 Vbeta and 13 Jbeta primers. Sequenced by immunoSEQ multiplex PCR; TCRdb stores in-frame clones only, minus some. This sample carries tens of thousands of clones, around 81% of them seen once, and the ten largest clones take under 2%. CDR1 and CDR2 (germline): MNHNS, SASEGT. The CDR3 is 15 residues long. The ends lost 5 bases at V and 5 bases at J; junction bases unmatched: 12. Material for sequencing was PBMCs. The gene calls are TRBV6-1 and TRBJ2-7; TRBD2 aligns across 7 bases. This TCR was recovered from a woman aged 25 to 39 in good health and CMV-seronegative. The CDR3 region is CASSPGGLSPNEQYF. In DNA, the CDR3 is TGTGCCAGCAGTCCCGGGGGGTTGTCTCCCAACGAGCAGTACTTC.